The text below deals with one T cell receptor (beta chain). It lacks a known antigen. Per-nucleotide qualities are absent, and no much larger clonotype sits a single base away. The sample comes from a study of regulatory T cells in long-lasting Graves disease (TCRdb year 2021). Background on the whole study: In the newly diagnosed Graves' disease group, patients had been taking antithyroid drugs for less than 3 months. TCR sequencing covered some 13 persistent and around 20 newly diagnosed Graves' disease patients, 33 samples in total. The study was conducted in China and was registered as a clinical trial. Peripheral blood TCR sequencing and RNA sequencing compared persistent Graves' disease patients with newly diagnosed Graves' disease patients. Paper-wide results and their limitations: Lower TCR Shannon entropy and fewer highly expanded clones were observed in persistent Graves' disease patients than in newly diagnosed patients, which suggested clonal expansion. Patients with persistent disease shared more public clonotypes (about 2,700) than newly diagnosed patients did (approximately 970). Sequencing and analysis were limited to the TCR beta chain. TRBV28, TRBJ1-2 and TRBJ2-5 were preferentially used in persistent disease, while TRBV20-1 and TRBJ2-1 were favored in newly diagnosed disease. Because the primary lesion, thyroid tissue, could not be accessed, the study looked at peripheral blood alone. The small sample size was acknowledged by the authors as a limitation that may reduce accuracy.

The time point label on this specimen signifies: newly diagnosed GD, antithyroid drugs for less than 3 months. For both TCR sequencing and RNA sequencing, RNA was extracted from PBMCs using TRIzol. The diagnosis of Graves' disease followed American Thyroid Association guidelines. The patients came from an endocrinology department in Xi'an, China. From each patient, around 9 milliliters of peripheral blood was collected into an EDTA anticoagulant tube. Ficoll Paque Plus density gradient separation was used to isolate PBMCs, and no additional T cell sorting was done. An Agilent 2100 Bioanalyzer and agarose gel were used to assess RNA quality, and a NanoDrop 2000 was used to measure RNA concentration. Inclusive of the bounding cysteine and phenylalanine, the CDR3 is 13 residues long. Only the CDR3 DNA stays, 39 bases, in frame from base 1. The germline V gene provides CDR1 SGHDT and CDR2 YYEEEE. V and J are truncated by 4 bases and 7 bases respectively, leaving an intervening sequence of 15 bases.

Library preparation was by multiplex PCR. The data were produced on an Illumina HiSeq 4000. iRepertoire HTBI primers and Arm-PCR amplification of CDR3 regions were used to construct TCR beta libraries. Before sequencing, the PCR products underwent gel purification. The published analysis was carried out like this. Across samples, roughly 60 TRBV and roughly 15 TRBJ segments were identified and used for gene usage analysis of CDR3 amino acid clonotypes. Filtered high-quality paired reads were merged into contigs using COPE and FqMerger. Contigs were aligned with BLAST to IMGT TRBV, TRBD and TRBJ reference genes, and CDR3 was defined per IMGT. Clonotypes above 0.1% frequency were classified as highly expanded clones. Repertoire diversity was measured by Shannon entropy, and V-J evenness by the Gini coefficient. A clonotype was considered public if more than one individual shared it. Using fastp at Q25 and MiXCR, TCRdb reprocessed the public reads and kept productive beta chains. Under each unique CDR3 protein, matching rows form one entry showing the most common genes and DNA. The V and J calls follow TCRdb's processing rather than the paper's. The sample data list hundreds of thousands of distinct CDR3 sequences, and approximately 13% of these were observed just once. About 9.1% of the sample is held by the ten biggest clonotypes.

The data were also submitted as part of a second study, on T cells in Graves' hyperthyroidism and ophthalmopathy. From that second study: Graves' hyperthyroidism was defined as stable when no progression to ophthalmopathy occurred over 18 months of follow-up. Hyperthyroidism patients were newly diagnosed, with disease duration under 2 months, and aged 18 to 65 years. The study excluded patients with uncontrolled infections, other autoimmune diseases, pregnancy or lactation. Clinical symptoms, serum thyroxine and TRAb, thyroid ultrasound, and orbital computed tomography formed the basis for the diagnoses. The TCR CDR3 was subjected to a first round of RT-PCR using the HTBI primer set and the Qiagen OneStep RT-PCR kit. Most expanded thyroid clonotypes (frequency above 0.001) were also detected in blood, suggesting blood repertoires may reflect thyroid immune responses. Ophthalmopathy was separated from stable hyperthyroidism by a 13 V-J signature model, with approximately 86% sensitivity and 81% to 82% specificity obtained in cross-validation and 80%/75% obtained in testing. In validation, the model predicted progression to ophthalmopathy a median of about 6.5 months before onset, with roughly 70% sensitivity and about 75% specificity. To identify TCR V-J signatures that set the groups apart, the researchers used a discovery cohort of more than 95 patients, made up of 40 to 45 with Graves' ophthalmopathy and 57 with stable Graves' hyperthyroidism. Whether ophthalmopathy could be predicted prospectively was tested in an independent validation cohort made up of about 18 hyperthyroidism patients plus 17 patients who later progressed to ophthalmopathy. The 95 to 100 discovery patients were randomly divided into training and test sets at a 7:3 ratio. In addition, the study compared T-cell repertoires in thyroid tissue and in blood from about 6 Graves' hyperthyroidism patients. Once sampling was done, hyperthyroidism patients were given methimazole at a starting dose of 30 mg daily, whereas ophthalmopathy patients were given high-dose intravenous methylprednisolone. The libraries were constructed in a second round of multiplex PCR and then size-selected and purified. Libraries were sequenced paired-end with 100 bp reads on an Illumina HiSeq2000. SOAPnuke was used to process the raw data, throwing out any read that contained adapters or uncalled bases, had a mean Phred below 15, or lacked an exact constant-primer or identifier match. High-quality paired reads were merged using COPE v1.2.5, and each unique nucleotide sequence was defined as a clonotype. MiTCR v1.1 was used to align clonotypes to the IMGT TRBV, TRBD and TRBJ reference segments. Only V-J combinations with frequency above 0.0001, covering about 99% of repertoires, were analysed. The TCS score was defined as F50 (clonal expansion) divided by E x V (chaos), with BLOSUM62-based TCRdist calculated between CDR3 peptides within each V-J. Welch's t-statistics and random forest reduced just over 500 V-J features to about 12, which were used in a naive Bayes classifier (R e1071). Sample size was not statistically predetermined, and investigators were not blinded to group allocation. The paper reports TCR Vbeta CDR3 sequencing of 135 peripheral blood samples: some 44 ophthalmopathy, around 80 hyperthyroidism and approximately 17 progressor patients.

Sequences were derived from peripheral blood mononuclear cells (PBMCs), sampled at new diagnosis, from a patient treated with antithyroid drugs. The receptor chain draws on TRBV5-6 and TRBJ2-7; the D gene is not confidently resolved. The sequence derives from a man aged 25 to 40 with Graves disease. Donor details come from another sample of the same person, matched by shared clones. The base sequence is TGTGCCAGCAGCCACGAAAATAGTGGGGAGCAGTACTTC. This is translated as CASSHENSGEQYF.